This T cell receptor beta chain came from a study of OX40 agonist ivuxolimab in advanced cancers. Study context: Ivuxolimab is an agonistic anti-OX40 (CD134) antibody, and patients were treated with it. Every patient in dose escalation had hepatocellular carcinoma, melanoma, renal cell or head and neck cancer.

CDR1 is SGHTA, CDR2 FQGNSA, per germline. Trimming cost V 1 base and J 0 bases; bases outside gene matches: 6. This CDR3 region has 18 residues. The table came from immunoSEQ multiplex PCR; TCRdb's copy has only in-frame clones and leaves some out. The sample holds tens of thousands of clones, more than 85% seen once. This clonotype originated in an adult with an advanced solid tumor such as melanoma, head and neck, liver or kidney cancer. The sequences come from CD4+ or CD8+ T cells sorted from blood, collected in a trial of the OX40 agonist ivuxolimab. The gene calls are TRBV7-2 and TRBJ2-2; TRBD2 agrees at 9 bases. CDR3 sequence reads: CASSLGPLAGANTGELFF. The CDR3 DNA reads TGTGCCAGCAGCTTAGGACCACTAGCGGGCGCGAACACCGGGGAGCTGTTTTTT.